These T cell receptor beta chains were read from a single sample in a study of control samples from healthy donors and cancer patients. Data came from immunoSEQ multiplex PCR; TCRdb stores just in-frame clones and leaves some out. Of 120,000 or so clones detected, 85% to 95% appear once; the ten largest clones hold 0.55% to 0.6%. Sequenced material: PBMCs. These receptors originate from a man older than 75 with head and neck cancer. Both conserved end residues are part of each CDR3. D genes are given only for firm matches. Not all rows give a size; the values are once, few, many and, for expanded clones, a class.

d_gene: .
v_gene: TRBV3-1/TRBV3-2
abundance: .
j_gene: TRBJ1-1
CDR3aa: CASSWGDTEAFF
CDR3nt: TGTGCCAGCAGCTGGGGGGACACTGAAGCTTTCTTT

d_gene: TRBD1
v_gene: TRBV7-6
abundance: .
j_gene: TRBJ1-1
CDR3aa: CASSLARGTGRRTEAFF
CDR3nt: TGTGCCAGCAGCTTAGCGAGGGGGACAGGGAGAAGGACTGAAGCTTTCTTT

d_gene: TRBD1
v_gene: TRBV9
abundance: .
j_gene: TRBJ2-2
CDR3aa: CASSVHDRGNSGELFF
CDR3nt: TGTGCCAGCAGCGTACATGACAGGGGAAACTCCGGGGAGCTGTTTTTT

d_gene: .
v_gene: TRBV4-3
abundance: .
j_gene: TRBJ2-7
CDR3aa: CASSQGARNEQYF
CDR3nt: TGCGCCAGCAGCCAAGGGGCGCGGAACGAGCAGTACTTC

d_gene: .
v_gene: TRBV21-1
abundance: .
j_gene: TRBJ2-1
CDR3aa: CASSKALASGKSYNEQFF
CDR3nt: TGTGCCAGCAGCAAAGCGCTGGCTAGCGGGAAGTCCTACAATGAGCAGTTCTTC

d_gene: .
v_gene: TRBV19
abundance: .
j_gene: TRBJ1-2
CDR3aa: CASSVQGSNYGYTF
CDR3nt: TGTGCCAGTAGTGTACAGGGCTCCAACTATGGCTACACCTTC

d_gene: TRBD2
v_gene: TRBV5-1
abundance: .
j_gene: TRBJ2-2
CDR3aa: CASSFTAGGRGGELFF
CDR3nt: TGCGCCAGCAGCTTCACAGCGGGGGGCCGAGGCGGGGAGCTGTTTTTT

d_gene: .
v_gene: TRBV5-1
abundance: .
j_gene: TRBJ1-1
CDR3aa: CASSLSTTVNTEAFF
CDR3nt: TGCGCCAGCAGCCTTTCAACGACAGTGAACACTGAAGCTTTCTTT

d_gene: TRBD2
v_gene: TRBV6-5
abundance: .
j_gene: TRBJ2-5
CDR3aa: CASSSRLAGGQETQYF
CDR3nt: TGTGCCAGCAGTTCCCGACTAGCGGGGGGACAAGAGACCCAGTACTTC

d_gene: TRBD2
v_gene: TRBV4-3
abundance: .
j_gene: TRBJ2-7
CDR3aa: CASSQATGGSYEQYF
CDR3nt: TGCGCCAGCAGCCAGGCAACGGGGGGGAGCTACGAGCAGTACTTC

d_gene: .
v_gene: TRBV5-1
abundance: .
j_gene: TRBJ1-1
CDR3aa: CASNQGGAGDTEAFF
CDR3nt: TGCGCCAGCAACCAAGGAGGGGCCGGAGACACTGAAGCTTTCTTT

d_gene: TRBD1
v_gene: TRBV7-6
abundance: .
j_gene: TRBJ1-3
CDR3aa: CASSLTGSDSGNTIYF
CDR3nt: TGTGCCAGCAGCTTGACAGGGAGCGATTCCGGAAACACCATATATTTT

d_gene: TRBD1
v_gene: TRBV19
abundance: .
j_gene: TRBJ1-5
CDR3aa: CASSDDRVQPQHF
CDR3nt: TGTGCCAGTAGTGACGACAGGGTTCAGCCCCAGCATTTT

d_gene: .
v_gene: TRBV19
abundance: .
j_gene: TRBJ1-2
CDR3aa: CASRNSGVGLYGYTF
CDR3nt: TGTGCCAGTAGGAACTCAGGGGTTGGACTCTATGGCTACACCTTC

d_gene: TRBD2
v_gene: TRBV19
abundance: .
j_gene: TRBJ2-5
CDR3aa: CASSIDGRLAGRETQYF
CDR3nt: TGTGCCAGTAGTATAGACGGTCGGCTAGCGGGTAGGGAGACCCAGTACTTC

d_gene: .
v_gene: TRBV4-2
abundance: .
j_gene: TRBJ1-1
CDR3aa: CASSHARGGTEAFF
CDR3nt: TGTGCCAGCAGCCATGCGAGGGGGGGCACTGAAGCTTTCTTT

d_gene: TRBD2
v_gene: TRBV7-9
abundance: .
j_gene: TRBJ2-3
CDR3aa: CASSRTSGSTDTQYF
CDR3nt: TGTGCCAGCAGCCGGACTAGCGGGAGCACAGATACGCAGTATTTT

d_gene: .
v_gene: TRBV7-9
abundance: .
j_gene: TRBJ1-2
CDR3aa: CASSLAGDYTF
CDR3nt: TGTGCCAGCAGCTTAGCAGGGGACTACACCTTC

d_gene: TRBD1
v_gene: TRBV29-1
abundance: .
j_gene: TRBJ1-4
CDR3aa: CSVTFGQGPNEKLFF
CDR3nt: TGCAGCGTGACGTTCGGACAGGGACCTAATGAAAAACTGTTTTTT

d_gene: TRBD1
v_gene: TRBV5-1
abundance: .
j_gene: TRBJ1-5
CDR3aa: CASSFSGGGQPQHF
CDR3nt: TGCGCCAGCAGCTTCTCAGGGGGCGGTCAGCCCCAGCATTTT

d_gene: .
v_gene: TRBV19
abundance: .
j_gene: TRBJ1-6
CDR3aa: CASSPNRDKKSPLHF
CDR3nt: TGTGCCAGTAGCCCTAACCGGGACAAAAAATCACCCCTCCACTTT

d_gene: .
v_gene: TRBV11-3
abundance: .
j_gene: TRBJ1-1
CDR3aa: CASSLERETEAFF
CDR3nt: TGTGCCAGCAGCTTAGAGCGGGAAACTGAAGCTTTCTTT

d_gene: .
v_gene: TRBV6-1
abundance: .
j_gene: TRBJ1-4
CDR3aa: CASSEKVGARNEKLFF
CDR3nt: TGTGCCAGCAGTGAAAAAGTGGGGGCGCGGAACGAAAAACTGTTTTTT

d_gene: .
v_gene: TRBV2
abundance: .
j_gene: TRBJ2-3
CDR3aa: CASTGGADTQYF
CDR3nt: TGTGCCAGCACCGGAGGCGCAGATACGCAGTATTTT

d_gene: TRBD1
v_gene: TRBV7-9
abundance: .
j_gene: TRBJ2-1
CDR3aa: CASRGTGRNEQFF
CDR3nt: TGTGCCAGCAGAGGGACAGGCCGCAATGAGCAGTTCTTC

d_gene: TRBD1
v_gene: TRBV4-3
abundance: .
j_gene: TRBJ1-3
CDR3aa: CASSQEETGSGNTIYF
CDR3nt: TGCGCCAGCAGCCAAGAAGAGACAGGGAGCGGGAACACCATATATTTT

d_gene: TRBD1
v_gene: TRBV2
abundance: .
j_gene: TRBJ2-7
CDR3aa: CASRGQSYEQYF
CDR3nt: TGTGCCAGCAGGGGACAGTCCTACGAGCAGTACTTC

d_gene: .
v_gene: TRBV12-3/TRBV12-4
abundance: .
j_gene: TRBJ2-6
CDR3aa: CASRGGANVLTF
CDR3nt: TGTGCCAGCCGAGGAGGGGCCAACGTCCTGACTTTC

d_gene: .
v_gene: TRBV4-1
abundance: .
j_gene: TRBJ1-5
CDR3aa: CASSQTITGGGYMSNQPQHF
CDR3nt: TGCGCCAGCAGCCAAACAATCACTGGGGGGGGATATATGAGCAATCAGCCCCAGCATTTT

d_gene: .
v_gene: TRBV30
abundance: .
j_gene: TRBJ1-4
CDR3aa: CAWSVRAGHQKLFF
CDR3nt: TGTGCCTGGAGTGTACGGGCAGGGCACCAAAAACTGTTTTTT

d_gene: TRBD2
v_gene: TRBV10-3
abundance: .
j_gene: TRBJ2-1
CDR3aa: CAISTGGDLAGVRYNEQFF
CDR3nt: TGTGCCATCAGCACAGGGGGAGACCTAGCGGGAGTGCGGTACAATGAGCAGTTCTTC

d_gene: .
v_gene: TRBV3-1/TRBV3-2
abundance: .
j_gene: TRBJ1-3
CDR3aa: CASSQTTASSGNTIYF
CDR3nt: TGTGCCAGCAGCCAGACGACAGCCAGCTCTGGAAACACCATATATTTT

d_gene: TRBD2
v_gene: TRBV7-8
abundance: .
j_gene: TRBJ2-4
CDR3aa: CASSRGPVAGGKNIQYF
CDR3nt: TGTGCCAGCAGCCGAGGCCCTGTAGCGGGGGGCAAAAACATTCAGTACTTC

d_gene: TRBD1
v_gene: TRBV5-1
abundance: .
j_gene: TRBJ2-2
CDR3aa: CASRTGVHSGELFF
CDR3nt: TGCGCCAGCAGGACAGGGGTACACTCCGGGGAGCTGTTTTTT

d_gene: TRBD2
v_gene: TRBV9
abundance: .
j_gene: TRBJ2-7
CDR3aa: CASSLEAVAGVTTF
CDR3nt: TGTGCCAGCAGCTTAGAGGCGGTAGCGGGAGTTACGACTTTC

d_gene: .
v_gene: TRBV3-1/TRBV3-2
abundance: .
j_gene: TRBJ2-7
CDR3aa: CASSIQQGWEQYF
CDR3nt: TGTGCCAGCAGCATACAACAGGGCTGGGAGCAGTACTTC

d_gene: .
v_gene: TRBV7-9
abundance: .
j_gene: TRBJ2-7
CDR3aa: CASSSPSRYEQYF
CDR3nt: TGTGCCAGCAGCTCCCCCTCGAGGTACGAGCAGTACTTC

d_gene: .
v_gene: TRBV7-8
abundance: few
j_gene: TRBJ1-6
CDR3aa: CASSLENTAGPTLHF
CDR3nt: TGTGCCAGCAGCTTAGAAAATACCGCAGGACCTACCCTCCACTTT

d_gene: TRBD2
v_gene: TRBV15
abundance: .
j_gene: TRBJ2-3
CDR3aa: CATSSARTSGIYTQYF
CDR3nt: TGTGCCACCAGCAGCGCTCGGACTAGCGGGATATATACGCAGTATTTT

d_gene: .
v_gene: TRBV5-1
abundance: .
j_gene: TRBJ2-2
CDR3aa: CASSLGRANTGELFF
CDR3nt: TGCGCCAGCAGCTTGGGCAGGGCGAACACCGGGGAGCTGTTTTTT

d_gene: .
v_gene: TRBV7-2
abundance: .
j_gene: TRBJ2-5
CDR3aa: CASSAGIQETQYF
CDR3nt: TGTGCCAGCAGTGCGGGGATACAAGAGACCCAGTACTTC

d_gene: .
v_gene: TRBV5-1
abundance: .
j_gene: TRBJ1-4
CDR3aa: CASSFGASATNEKLFF
CDR3nt: TGCGCCAGCAGCTTCGGAGCCTCCGCAACTAATGAAAAACTGTTTTTT

d_gene: .
v_gene: TRBV29-1
abundance: .
j_gene: TRBJ1-3
CDR3aa: CSVAGRGNTIYF
CDR3nt: TGCAGCGTTGCGGGCAGGGGTAACACCATATATTTT

d_gene: .
v_gene: TRBV25-1
abundance: .
j_gene: TRBJ2-1
CDR3aa: CASSDSQRNEQFF
CDR3nt: TGTGCCAGCAGTGATTCGCAGAGGAATGAGCAGTTCTTC

d_gene: TRBD1
v_gene: TRBV5-8
abundance: .
j_gene: TRBJ1-1
CDR3aa: CASSFDRGTEAFF
CDR3nt: TGTGCCAGCAGCTTTGACAGGGGCACTGAAGCTTTCTTT

d_gene: .
v_gene: TRBV4-1
abundance: .
j_gene: TRBJ2-3
CDR3aa: CASSQDHRFSTDTQYF
CDR3nt: TGCGCCAGCAGCCAAGATCATCGGTTTAGCACAGATACGCAGTATTTT

d_gene: .
v_gene: TRBV4-1
abundance: .
j_gene: TRBJ2-1
CDR3aa: CASSQSGGGTAYNEQFF
CDR3nt: TGCGCCAGCAGCCAATCAGGGGGGGGGACAGCCTACAATGAGCAGTTCTTC

d_gene: TRBD2
v_gene: TRBV5-1
abundance: .
j_gene: TRBJ2-1
CDR3aa: CASSSPGLADNEQFF
CDR3nt: TGCGCCAGCAGCTCCCCGGGACTAGCGGACAATGAGCAGTTCTTC

d_gene: .
v_gene: TRBV11-3
abundance: .
j_gene: TRBJ2-5
CDR3aa: CASSSGTDALGETQYF
CDR3nt: TGTGCCAGCAGCTCCGGGACGGATGCCCTGGGAGAGACCCAGTACTTC

d_gene: .
v_gene: TRBV6-1
abundance: once
j_gene: TRBJ1-1
CDR3aa: CASSEASASRWTEAFF
CDR3nt: TGTGCCAGCAGTGAAGCGAGTGCTAGCAGGTGGACTGAAGCTTTCTTT

d_gene: TRBD1
v_gene: TRBV5-1
abundance: .
j_gene: TRBJ2-7
CDR3aa: CASSIRQGYNEQYF
CDR3nt: TGCGCCAGCAGCATCCGACAGGGTTATAACGAGCAGTACTTC

d_gene: TRBD1
v_gene: TRBV5-1
abundance: .
j_gene: TRBJ2-7
CDR3aa: CASSGWDSTYEQYF
CDR3nt: TGCGCCAGCAGCGGGTGGGACAGCACCTACGAGCAGTACTTC

d_gene: .
v_gene: TRBV5-1
abundance: .
j_gene: TRBJ2-1
CDR3aa: CASSLISSAYNEQFF
CDR3nt: TGCGCCAGCAGCCTCATCTCTAGCGCGTACAATGAGCAGTTCTTC

d_gene: .
v_gene: TRBV21-1
abundance: .
j_gene: TRBJ2-7
CDR3aa: CASSKGGSARGEQYF
CDR3nt: TGTGCCAGCAGCAAAGGTGGCTCCGCTCGCGGGGAGCAGTACTTC

d_gene: TRBD2
v_gene: TRBV19
abundance: .
j_gene: TRBJ2-1
CDR3aa: CASSSSGGLSYNEQFF
CDR3nt: TGTGCCAGTAGTTCCTCGGGGGGGTTATCCTACAATGAGCAGTTCTTC

d_gene: .
v_gene: TRBV7-9
abundance: .
j_gene: TRBJ1-1
CDR3aa: CASSPLRGETEAFF
CDR3nt: TGTGCCAGCAGCCCCCTCCGGGGAGAAACTGAAGCTTTCTTT

d_gene: .
v_gene: TRBV28
abundance: .
j_gene: TRBJ2-7
CDR3aa: CASSTYRGGSYEQYF
CDR3nt: TGTGCCAGCAGTACCTACAGGGGGGGCTCCTACGAGCAGTACTTC